A single sample gave rise to the 26 T cell receptor beta chains below, sequenced in a study of T cell clones after liver transplantation. Profiling relied on immunoSEQ multiplex PCR, and the TCRdb table lists in-frame clones only, not all of them. Of 20,000 to 25,000 clones in the sample, approximately 84% are singletons; the top ten hold about a third. The specimen comprised CD8+ T cells from blood, sampled about 56 months after liver transplant. The origin of the receptors is a human patient who received a liver transplant. Some T cells may originate from the graft donor.

The chain recombines TRBV28 with TRBJ2-6; D is unclear. In germline, CDR1 is MDHEN, CDR2 SYDVKM. The CDR3 has 17 residues. Trimming shortened V by 2 bases and J by 0 bases, and 11 bases separated the two germline ends. This CDR3 is CASSLDRQRSGANVLTF. The CDR3, as DNA: TGTGCCAGCAGTTTAGACCGACAACGCTCTGGGGCCAACGTCCTGACTTTC.

This chain joins TRBV15 and TRBJ2-2; perhaps D is TRBD1 or TRBD2 (6 bases each). V was shortened by 5 bases and J by 1 base, with 17 bases between the two germline ends. The CDR3 extends over 17 amino acids. Per the germline V gene, CDR1 is LNHNV and CDR2 is YYDKDF (reference sequence). CDR3 bases: TGTGCCACCAGCGTCCCCATGGGGGGCCGGAACACCGGGGAGCTGTTTTTT. It is translated as CATSVPMGGRNTGELFF.

The V call is TRBV2, the J call TRBJ2-1, with D possibly TRBD1 on 6 matching bases. Trimming left V 2 bases short and J 4 bases short, with 15 bases between. In germline, CDR1 is SNHLY, CDR2 FYNNEI. CDR3 length equals 16 residues. The CDR3 is CASSEQVGAEYNEQFF. CDR3 bases: TGTGCCAGCAGTGAACAAGTGGGGGCCGAATACAATGAGCAGTTCTTC.

The V gene is TRBV19, the J gene TRBJ1-1; weak D call: TRBD1 (5 bases). This CDR3 region has 12 residues. V shed 7 bases and J shed 7 bases, with 13 bases lying between them. The V gene's germline CDR1 is LNHDA and CDR2 SQIVND (reference sequence). This CDR3 is CASTLDSIEAFF. The CDR3 nucleotides are TGTGCCAGTACCCTCGACAGCATTGAAGCTTTCTTT. Full variable domain (rest looked up from reference TRBV19 and TRBJ1-1): DGGITQSPKYLFRKEGQNVTLSCEQNLNHDAMYWYRQDPGQGLRLIYYSQIVNDFQKGDIAEGYSVSREKKESFPLTVTSAQKNPTAFYLCASTLDSIEAFFGQGTRLTVV.

In this sample, this clone is medium-sized. The chain combines TRBV2 with TRBJ1-1, with D unclear. Trimming took 3 bases from V and 7 from J, leaving 6 bases between them. From germline, CDR1 is SNHLY and CDR2 FYNNEI. The CDR3 contains 11 residues. CDR3 sequence: CASSEGFEAFF. The CDR3 nucleotides are TGTGCCAGCAGTGAGGGGTTTGAAGCTTTCTTT.

This chain links TRBV6-1 with TRBJ1-1; the D is unclear. V lost 6 bases and J lost 5, with 10 bases in between. The CDR3 contains 12 residues. CDR1 MNHNS and CDR2 SASEGT come from the germline V gene. CDR3 DNA: TGTGCCAGCAGGGCTCACACGACTGAAGCTTTCTTT. This encodes CASRAHTTEAFF.

This sequence joins TRBV5-4 and TRBJ2-2; unclear D gene. The CDR3 has 14 amino acids. Germline CDR1 reads SGHNT; CDR2 reads YYREEE (reference sequence). Trimming left V 3 bases short and J 6 bases short, with 12 bases between. CDR3 region: CASSSGLSAGELFF. The DNA for the CDR3 is TGTGCCAGCAGCTCCGGGCTCTCGGCCGGGGAGCTGTTTTTT.

This chain connects TRBV27 to TRBJ1-1, with 7 bases lining up with TRBD1. CDR3 length: 19 residues. The V gene end was trimmed by 0 bases and the J gene end by 0 bases; junction bases not matched to a gene: 13. CDR1 is MNHEY and CDR2 is SMNVEV in the germline V gene (reference sequence). CDR3: CASSLSGGRGVSMNTEAFF. CDR3 DNA: TGTGCCAGCAGTTTATCGGGTGGCAGGGGGGTATCCATGAACACTGAAGCTTTCTTT.

In the case of this clone: This sample includes further DNA sequences coding for the same CDR3. The V call is TRBV6-4, the J call TRBJ1-1; D might be TRBD1 (5 bases). Germline CDR1 reads MRHNA; CDR2 reads SNTAGT. Trimming took off 6 bases at V and 0 bases at J, with 11 bases between the two ends. The CDR3 has 14 residues. CDR3 sequence: CASSDVGVNTEAFF. CDR3 DNA: TGTGCCAGCAGCGACGTAGGGGTGAACACTGAAGCTTTCTTT.

V and J are TRBV9 and TRBJ1-4; D is undetermined. The CDR3 runs to 13 residues. Trimming took 3 bases from V and 7 from J, leaving 10 bases between them. The V gene's germline CDR1 is SGDLS and CDR2 YYNGEE. The CDR3 DNA reads as TGTGCCAGCAGCGGCCGTACCAGTGAAAAACTGTTTTTT. It codes for CASSGRTSEKLFF.

In its sample, this clone was seen a few times. The V and J genes are TRBV7-6 and TRBJ1-5; D unclear. This CDR3 region has 14 residues. V was shortened by 1 base and J by 4 bases, with 8 bases between the two germline ends. Germline CDR1 reads SGHVS; CDR2 reads FNYEAQ. The CDR3 loop reads CASSLGGGNQPQHF. In DNA form, the CDR3 reads TGTGCCAGCAGCTTAGGAGGAGGGAATCAGCCCCAGCATTTT. The entire variable domain, with the rest obtained from reference TRBV7-6 and TRBJ1-5, is as follows: GAGVSQSPRYKVTKRGQDVALRCDPISGHVSLYWYRQALGQGPEFLTYFNYEAQQDKSGLPNDRFSAERPEGSISTLTIQRTEQRDSAMYRCASSLGGGNQPQHFGDGTRLSIL.

The chain combines TRBV19 with TRBJ1-2, with D unclear. The length of the CDR3 is 14 residues. Germline CDR1 and CDR2: LNHDA and SQIVND (reference sequence). V was trimmed by 9 bases and J by 4 bases, leaving 18 bases between them. The CDR3 region is CASWTSDPTYGYTF. CDR3 bases: TGTGCCAGCTGGACTTCTGACCCGACCTATGGCTACACCTTC.

V is TRBV7-2 and J is TRBJ2-5, with D maybe TRBD2 (6 bases). Germline V gene data show CDR1 as SGHTA and CDR2 as FQGNSA. Trimming shortened V by 1 base and J by 5 bases, and 14 bases separated the two germline ends. CDR3 length: 15 amino acids. The CDR3: CASSLGGSGRETQYF. DNA of the CDR3: TGTGCCAGCAGCTTAGGGGGCTCAGGGAGGGAGACCCAGTACTTC.

By frequency in the sample, this clone is medium-sized (0.01 to 0.1%). The chain combines TRBV9 with TRBJ1-6; 10 bases match TRBD1. This CDR3 is 15 amino acids long. Unmatched junction bases numbered 3, after V lost 3 bases and J lost 6 bases. The germline V gene has CDR1 SGDLS and CDR2 YYNGEE. This CDR3 is CASSGGTGVNSPLHF. CDR3 in DNA: TGTGCCAGCAGCGGGGGGACAGGGGTTAATTCACCCCTCCACTTT.

This clone occurred once. V and J are TRBV7-3 and TRBJ2-2; D is ambiguous. This CDR3 is 16 amino acids long. V was pared by 2 bases and J by 1 base, with 11 bases between. CDR1 is SGHTA and CDR2 is FQGTGA in the germline V gene. CDR3 nucleotides: TGTGCCAGCAGCTTACCGGCTAAACGGAACACCGGGGAGCTGTTTTTT. Its translation is CASSLPAKRNTGELFF.

This chain joins TRBV7-9 and TRBJ2-7; D ambiguous. Trimming pared 5 bases from V and 4 bases from J, leaving 18 bases between. Germline V gene sequence: CDR1 SEHNR, CDR2 FQNEAQ (reference sequence). The CDR3 has 15 amino acids. The CDR3 DNA follows: TGTGCCAGCAGCCTCCACACCGACCATAGGTACGAGCAGTACTTC. Protein: CASSLHTDHRYEQYF.

This clone is medium-sized (0.01 to 0.1%) within its sample. This chain connects TRBV9 to TRBJ1-3; 7 bases are shared with TRBD1. The trim removed 4 bases at V and 2 bases at J, leaving 6 bases unmatched. Germline V gene lookup returns CDR1 SGDLS and CDR2 YYNGEE. The CDR3 runs 15 residues. CDR3 region: CASSTEGTAGNTIYF. The CDR3, as DNA: TGTGCCAGCAGCACGGAGGGGACAGCTGGAAACACCATATATTTT. The full variable domain, rest sourced from reference TRBV9 and TRBJ1-3, is DSGVTQTPKHLITATGQRVTLRCSPRSGDLSVYWYQQSLDQGLQFLIQYYNGEERAKGNILERFSAQQFPDLHSELNLSSLELGDSALYFCASSTEGTAGNTIYFGEGSWLTVV.

The chain carries TRBV2 and TRBJ1-1; 7 bases are a match to TRBD1. The CDR3 spans 14 residues. The germline V gene has CDR1 SNHLY and CDR2 FYNNEI. J was trimmed by 4 bases and V by 8 bases; bases with no gene match: 10. The CDR3: CASVHIDRATEAFF. The CDR3 coding sequence is TGTGCCAGCGTCCATATTGACAGGGCCACTGAAGCTTTCTTT.

The chain has TRBV6-6 and TRBJ2-7; 11 bases fit TRBD2. Germline CDR1 MNHNY, CDR2 SVGAGI (reference sequence). The J segment lost 6 bases and the V segment lost 2 bases, leaving 3 bases of the junction unmatched. This CDR3 contains 14 residues. CDR3 sequence reads: CASSYTSGGPEQYF. The CDR3 coding sequence is TGTGCCAGCAGTTACACTAGCGGGGGTCCCGAGCAGTACTTC.

The chain joins TRBV19 to TRBJ2-7; 9 bases are shared with TRBD2. The germline V gene encodes CDR1 LNHDA and CDR2 SQIVND (reference sequence). V gave up 5 bases and J gave up 2 bases; unmatched junction bases: 10. The CDR3 is 16 residues long. The chain's CDR3 is CASSFLGLAGTYEQYF. CDR3 DNA: TGTGCCAGTAGTTTCCTAGGGCTAGCGGGGACCTACGAGCAGTACTTC.

This chain links TRBV29-1 with TRBJ1-1; D unresolved. CDR1 is SQVTM, CDR2 ANQGSEA, per germline. Trimming took off 2 bases at V and 1 base at J, with 8 bases between the two ends. The CDR3 runs 13 residues. The CDR3 sequence: CSVEKGGNTEAFF. CDR3 nucleotides: TGCAGCGTTGAAAAGGGTGGGAACACTGAAGCTTTCTTT.

The rearrangement links TRBV28 to TRBJ1-5; TRBD1 matches at 10 bases. Germline CDR1 and CDR2: MDHEN and SYDVKM. This CDR3 has 16 residues. V lost 7 bases and J lost 1; bases outside the gene matches: 7. The CDR3 DNA follows: TGTGCCAGCATCCCAAGGACAGGGGGGAGCAATCAGCCCCAGCATTTT. This encodes CASIPRTGGSNQPQHF.

The chain joins TRBV5-6 to TRBJ2-1; D call uncertain. Germline V gene lookup returns CDR1 SGHDT and CDR2 YYEEEE. The CDR3 length is 14 residues. Trimming cost V 1 base and J 5 bases, with 10 bases left between them. This chain's CDR3 is CASSLPNVNNEQFF. The CDR3 coding sequence is TGTGCCAGCAGCTTGCCCAACGTAAACAATGAGCAGTTCTTC.

This chain connects TRBV7-2 to TRBJ2-7; TRBD2 aligns across 11 bases. After removal of 4 bases from V and 4 bases from J, the junction contained 3 bases not matched to a gene. Germline V lookup: CDR1 SGHTA, CDR2 FQGNSA. The CDR3 is made up of 14 amino acids. The CDR3 sequence: CASSSSGGLYEQYF. The CDR3 DNA reads TGTGCCAGCAGCTCTAGCGGGGGGTTGTACGAGCAGTACTTC.

V and J are TRBV4-2 and TRBJ1-4; weak D call: TRBD1 (6 bases). V was shortened by 4 bases and J by 5 bases, with 11 bases between the two germline ends. Per the germline V gene, CDR1 is LGHNA and CDR2 is YNFKEQ. This CDR3 contains 14 residues. CDR3 protein: CASSPTGGNEKLFF. The CDR3, as DNA: TGTGCCAGCAGCCCGACAGGCGGGAATGAAAAACTGTTTTTT.

In its sample, this clone was seen a few times. The genes are TRBV28 and TRBJ2-7; weak D call: TRBD1 (6 bases). Germline V CDR1 and CDR2: MDHEN, SYDVKM. There are 14 residues in the CDR3. V lost 2 bases to trimming and J lost 5 bases, with 13 bases between them. CDR3 DNA sequence: TGTGCCAGCAGTTTACAGGGGTCGGGGAACGAGCAGTACTTC. It encodes CASSLQGSGNEQYF.